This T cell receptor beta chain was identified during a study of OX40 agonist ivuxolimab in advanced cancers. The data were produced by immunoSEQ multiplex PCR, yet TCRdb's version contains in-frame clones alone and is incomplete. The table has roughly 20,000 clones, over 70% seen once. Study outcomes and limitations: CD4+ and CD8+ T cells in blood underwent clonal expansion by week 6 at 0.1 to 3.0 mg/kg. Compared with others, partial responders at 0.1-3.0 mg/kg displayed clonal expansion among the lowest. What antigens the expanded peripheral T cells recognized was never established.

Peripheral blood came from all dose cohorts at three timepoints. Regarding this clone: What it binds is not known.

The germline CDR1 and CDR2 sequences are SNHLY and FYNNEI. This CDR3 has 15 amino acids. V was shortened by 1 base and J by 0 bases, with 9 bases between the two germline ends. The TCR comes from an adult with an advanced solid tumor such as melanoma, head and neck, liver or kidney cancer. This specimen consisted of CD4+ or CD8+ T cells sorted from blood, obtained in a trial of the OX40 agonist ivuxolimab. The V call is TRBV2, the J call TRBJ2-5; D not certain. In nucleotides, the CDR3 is TGTGCCAGCAGTGAAGACCCGGCCAACCAAGAGACCCAGTACTTC. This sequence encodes CASSEDPANQETQYF.